This note documents a single TCR beta chain sequence. The antigen remains undetermined. V trimming: 3 bases; J trimming: 7 bases; junction bases outside the gene matches: 5. This CDR3 is 15 amino acids long. This sample was included in a study of early T cells in non-severe SARS-CoV-2 infection. Study information: Bulk RNA isolated from unsorted whole blood underwent sequencing; chains were not paired.

Whole-study findings and limits: Matching with VDJdb favored anti-spike CD8 responses (missing private and CD4 specificities).

Unique molecular identifiers were attached to individual cDNA molecules. Each CDR3 protein gets one entry after TCRdb re-called the 5' RACE reads with MiXCR. Of about 56,000 distinct CDR3 sequences listed, approximately 15% are singletons. The TCR was taken from an adult who was a healthcare worker with PCR-confirmed SARS-CoV-2 infection or an uninfected control (not recorded which). The input for sequencing was whole blood, taken at baseline. The chain joins TRBV12-3 or TRBV12-4 to TRBJ2-1, with 11 bases matching TRBD2. Here the CDR3 DNA reads TGTGCCAGCAGTTTTAGCGGGGGGGCGCTAAATGAGCAGTTCTTC. Residues: CASSFSGGALNEQFF.